Here is one TCR beta chain with its context. Its antigen is unknown. Base qualities are not provided; no much larger clone lies one nucleotide away. CD8 naive samples were obtained by positive selection for CCR7 among CD45RO-negative cells, yielding a CD45RA+CCR7+ population from which TemRA cells were excluded. Healthy HIV-negative adults with no recently reported acute infections or vaccinations were included as donors. All donors were Caucasian adults living in Nashville, Tennessee, USA. Blood was obtained by leukapheresis, after which PBMCs were separated by Ficoll-Histopaque density gradient centrifugation and cryopreserved in liquid nitrogen vapor phase. Analytical flow cytometry was used to check the purity and quantity of every magnetically sorted T cell population. From each sorted fraction, genomic DNA was isolated and quantified by UV absorbance on a Nanodrop 2000c. This entry comes from a study of shared clonotypes between healthy human individuals (dated by TCRdb to the early 2020s). Some background on the complete study: The cohort included three men and a couple of women between 18 and 49 years of age. For each donor, CD4 naive and CD4 memory were each given three plates, CD8 naive was given two plates, and CD8 memory was given one plate. To estimate repertoire size and how much clonotype sharing occurs between individuals, the study deeply sequenced the blood TCR repertoires of 5 or 6 healthy adults. Between about 0.9 and 9 billion PBMCs per donor were obtained by leukapheresis. To increase sequencing depth and limit assay-specific biases, TCR repertoire library preparation and sequencing were carried out by different laboratories using diverse techniques.

TCR CDR3 regions were amplified from genomic DNA by multiplex PCR using the deep immunoSEQ assay. Genomic DNA extracted from each cell subset was distributed evenly over all wells of several immunoSEQ 96-well plates, and each plate served as one replicate. Each replicate PCR for sorted subsets received about 210 ng genomic DNA, equal to tens of thousands of T cell genomes. Purified libraries were quantified with a Qubit 3.0 fluorometer, sized on a Bioanalyzer 2100, and re-quantified with the KAPA Library Quantification kit. Every immunoSEQ 96-well plate was sequenced on a separate single-read 150-cycle Illumina NextSeq 550 flow cell. Per the authors' processing: Because only junctional sequences without quality scores were contained in the immunoSEQ output, filtering matching that applied to full-length reads could not be performed. To assign V/J genes and CDR3, sequences were annotated against IMGT germline references using PyIR, a Python wrapper for IgBLAST v1.9. Reads were removed for weak V/J assignments (E-value above 1e-6), missing CDR3, stop codons, out-of-frame junctions, or ambiguous translated residues. A V3J clonotype was defined by an identical inferred V gene, J gene, and CDR3 amino acid sequence. The percentage overlap between two repertoires was calculated by dividing the number of shared unique clonotypes by the size of the smaller repertoire. Three approaches were used to assess repertoire richness: RTK rarefaction, the Chao1 estimator, and Recon v2.1 estimates of unobserved clonotypes. Generation probabilities were computed with OLGA for all TCRbeta clonotypes obtained by the gDNA method from several donors. TCRdb limited this immuneACCESS table to in-frame rearrangements with V and J called. A share of clones is missing; checked studies link under half to unresolved V genes, and the rest is unexplained. The DNA gave D and trimming, while V, J and clone size come from that table. The sample yields about 2,100,000 clones; 85% to 95% were counted once. The top ten hold under 2% of the sample.

Findings and caveats that apply to the study as a whole: Sampling was limited to blood, and TCR repertoires in tissue likely differ from TCR repertoires in blood. Estimated clonotype richness was generally larger for naive than for memory subsets. Approximately 4.8% of naive CD4, 3.5% of naive CD8, 2.3% of memory CD4, and around 0.42% of memory CD8 clonotypes were shared across several donors. Pairwise subsampling led to the expectation that sequencing depth would affect the degree of clonotype sharing among donors. Incomplete sequencing was indicated by rarefaction of sorted-subset datasets, despite the large sequencing depth. Compared with non-shared clonotypes, clonotypes shared by all four sorted-subset donors had higher generation probabilities. Because the study included only a small number of donors, the genetic and exposure-history diversity represented was limited.

From cysteine to phenylalanine, the CDR3 is 15 amino acids long. CDR3 DNA is the only sequence kept; it has 45 bases, read in frame from the first base. The germline V gene yields MDHEN for CDR1 and SYDVKM for CDR2. The germline ends are 14 bases apart after V is trimmed by 5 bases and J by 1 base. The V gene is TRBV28 and the J gene is TRBJ1-2; the D segment could be TRBD1, given 5 matching bases. The sequenced material came from naive CD8+ T cells from PBMCs. Interpreted using the paper, the cell subset or site label stands for: CD45RA+CCR7+. The receptor comes from a man aged 18 to 29 in good health. Some clones in this sample may be carry-over from other donors' samples. The DNA sequence is TGTGCCAGCAGTCATCGGACAAGATTTAACTATGGCTACACCTTC. It specifies CASSHRTRFNYGYTF.